The rows below give T cell receptor beta chains drawn from one sample of a study of blood T cells in healthy people across ages. TCRdb re-called the 5' RACE reads through MiXCR, storing one row per CDR3 protein. The sample consists of about 1.5 million distinct CDR3 sequences, under 55% of them appearing once. The specimen was blood. The source of these receptors is a woman aged 18-35 years in good health. Each CDR3 is given without its conserved first and last residue. Size is omitted from some rows. Given values are once, few, many or a class for expanded clones.

j_call clone_size v_call cdr3_aa
TRBJ1-4 - TRBV2 ASRSPGSNEKLF
TRBJ1-4 - TRBV3-1 ASSQVGPGQGNEKLF
TRBJ2-7 few TRBV20-1 STGAAYEQY
TRBJ2-7 - TRBV7-9 AIVGGTGSYEQY
TRBJ1-1 few TRBV4-1 ASSVARVGDTEAF
TRBJ1-5 - TRBV6-2/TRBV6-3 ASSYMGGTSNQPQH
TRBJ2-3 few TRBV11-2 ASSFQGGWGTDTQY
TRBJ2-5 few TRBV6-1 ASSVGGQTQY
TRBJ2-1 - TRBV20-1 SARGSSSYNEQF
TRBJ2-3 - TRBV20-1 SAGGPVNTDTQY
TRBJ2-3 - TRBV4-1 ASSRTSGLGTDTQY